Reported below is one T cell receptor beta chain. Its target is not known. The sample is drawn from a study of beta chain features in type 1 diabetes. Study-wide results and limits: All four CD4+ subsets of Type 1 diabetes patients contained TCRB CDR3s that were moderately but significantly shorter.

The CDR3 runs to 12 residues. Germline CDR1 and CDR2: SGHNT and YENEEA. V dropped 4 bases and J dropped 4 bases, with 6 bases sitting between them. Isolated RNA was reverse transcribed in full, so expressed TCRB transcripts were sequenced. Assay: immunoSEQ multiplex PCR; the TCRdb copy retains only in-frame clones and omits some. The sample consists of about 150,000 clones, 7.8% of them appearing once. The TCR originated in a woman in her thirties or forties with type 1 diabetes. The sequenced material came from central memory CD4+ T cells from blood. The chain carries TRBV11-3 and TRBJ2-3; unclear D gene. Written as DNA, the CDR3 is TGTGCCAGCAGCTCTACTGCAGATACGCAGTATTTT. Translated, it gives CASSSTADTQYF.